This T cell receptor beta chain was captured by sequencing in a study of blood T cell repertoires in COVID-19. CDR1 and CDR2 from the germline V gene are MNHEY and SMNVEV (reference sequence). The junction had 12 bases not matched to a gene; V was cut back by 4 bases and J by 8 bases. The CDR3 loop spans 17 amino acids. Assay: immunoSEQ multiplex PCR; the TCRdb copy retains only in-frame clones and omits some. The data hold about 55,000 clones, with over 80% observed a single time. Sequencing was done on a sample of peripheral blood. V is TRBV27 and J is TRBJ2-4; 12 bases fit TRBD2. This clonotype was sampled from a man between 60 and 75 years old with acute or convalescent COVID-19. The DNA for the CDR3 is TGTGCCAGCAGTTCCCGGACGACTAGCGGGAGAAGGTACATTCAGTACTTC. Protein product: CASSSRTTSGRRYIQYF.